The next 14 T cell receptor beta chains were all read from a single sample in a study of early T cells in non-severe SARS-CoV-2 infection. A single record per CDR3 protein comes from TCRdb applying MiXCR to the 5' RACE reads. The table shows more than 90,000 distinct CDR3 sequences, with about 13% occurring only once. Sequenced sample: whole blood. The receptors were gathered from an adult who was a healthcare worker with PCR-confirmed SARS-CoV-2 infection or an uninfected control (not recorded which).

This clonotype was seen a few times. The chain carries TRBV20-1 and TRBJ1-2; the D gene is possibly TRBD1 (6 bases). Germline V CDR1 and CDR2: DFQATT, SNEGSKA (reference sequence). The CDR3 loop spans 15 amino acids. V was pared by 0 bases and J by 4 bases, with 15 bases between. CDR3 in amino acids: CSARDYRGPGYGYTF. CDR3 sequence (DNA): TGCAGTGCTAGAGATTACCGGGGGCCGGGCTATGGCTACACCTTC.

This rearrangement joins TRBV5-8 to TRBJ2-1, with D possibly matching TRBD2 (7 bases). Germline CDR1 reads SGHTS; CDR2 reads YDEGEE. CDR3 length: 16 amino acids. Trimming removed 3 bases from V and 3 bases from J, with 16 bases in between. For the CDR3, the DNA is TGTGCCAGCAGCTGGGGGCTAGCGGAATTCTACAATGAGCAGTTCTTC. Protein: CASSWGLAEFYNEQFF.

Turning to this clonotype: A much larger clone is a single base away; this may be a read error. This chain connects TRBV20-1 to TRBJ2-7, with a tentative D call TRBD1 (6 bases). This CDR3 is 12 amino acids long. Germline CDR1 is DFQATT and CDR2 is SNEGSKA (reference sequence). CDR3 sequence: CSATTGTYELYF. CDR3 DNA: TGCAGTGCTACAACAGGGACCTACGAGCTGTACTTC.

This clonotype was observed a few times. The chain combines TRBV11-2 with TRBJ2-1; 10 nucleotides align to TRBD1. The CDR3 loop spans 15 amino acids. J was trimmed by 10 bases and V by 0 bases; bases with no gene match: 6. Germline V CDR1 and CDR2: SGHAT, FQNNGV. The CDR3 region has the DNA TGTGCCAGCAGCTTAGATGGGACAGGGGCAGCGGAGCAGTTCTTC. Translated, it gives CASSLDGTGAAEQFF.

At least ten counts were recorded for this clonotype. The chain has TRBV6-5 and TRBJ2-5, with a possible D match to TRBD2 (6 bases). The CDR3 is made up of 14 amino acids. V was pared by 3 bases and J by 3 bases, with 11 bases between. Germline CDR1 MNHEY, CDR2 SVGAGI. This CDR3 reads CASSYGSGKETQYF. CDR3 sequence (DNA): TGTGCCAGCAGTTATGGTAGCGGAAAAGAGACCCAGTACTTC.

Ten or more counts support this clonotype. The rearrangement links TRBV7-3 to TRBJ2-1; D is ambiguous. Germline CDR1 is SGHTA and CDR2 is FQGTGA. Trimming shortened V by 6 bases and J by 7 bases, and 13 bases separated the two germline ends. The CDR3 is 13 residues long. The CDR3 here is CASRLAGGNEQFF. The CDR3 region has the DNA TGTGCCAGCAGGCTTGCAGGTGGAAATGAGCAGTTCTTC. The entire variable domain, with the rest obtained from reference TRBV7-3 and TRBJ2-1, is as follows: GAGVSQTPSNKVTEKGKYVELRCDPISGHTALYWYRQSLGQGPEFLIYFQGTGAADDSGLPNDRFFAVRPEGSVSTLKIQRTERGDSAVYLCASRLAGGNEQFFGPGTRLTVL.

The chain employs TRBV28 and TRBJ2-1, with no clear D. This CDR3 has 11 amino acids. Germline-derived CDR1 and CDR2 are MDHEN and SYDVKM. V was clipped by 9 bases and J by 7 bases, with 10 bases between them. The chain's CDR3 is CASLLWNEQFF. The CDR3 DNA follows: TGTGCCAGTCTACTATGGAATGAGCAGTTCTTC.

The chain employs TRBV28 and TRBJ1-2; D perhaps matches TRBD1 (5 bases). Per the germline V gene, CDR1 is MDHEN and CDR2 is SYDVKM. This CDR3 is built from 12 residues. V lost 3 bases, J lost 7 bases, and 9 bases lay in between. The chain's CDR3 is CASSLRQLGYTF. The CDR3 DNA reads TGTGCCAGCAGTTTGAGACAGCTTGGCTACACCTTC.

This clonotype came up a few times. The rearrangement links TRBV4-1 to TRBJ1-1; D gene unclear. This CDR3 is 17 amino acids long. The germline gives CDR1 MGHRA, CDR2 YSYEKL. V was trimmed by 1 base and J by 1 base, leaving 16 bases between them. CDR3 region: CASSQVGRVPENTEAFF. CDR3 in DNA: TGCGCCAGCAGCCAAGTCGGGCGGGTACCTGAGAACACTGAAGCTTTCTTT.

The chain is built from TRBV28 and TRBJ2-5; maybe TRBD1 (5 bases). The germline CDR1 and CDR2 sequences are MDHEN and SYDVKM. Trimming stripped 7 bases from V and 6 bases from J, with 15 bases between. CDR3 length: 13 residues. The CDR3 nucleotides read TGTGCCAGCAAGGGGCAGCCCTCCAAGACCCAGTACTTC. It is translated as CASKGQPSKTQYF.

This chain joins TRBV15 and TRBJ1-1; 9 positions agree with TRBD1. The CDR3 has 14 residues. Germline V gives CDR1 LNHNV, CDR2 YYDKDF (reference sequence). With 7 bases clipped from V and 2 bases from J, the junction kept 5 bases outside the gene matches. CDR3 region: CATMTGGSNTEAFF. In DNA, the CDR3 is TGTGCCACCATGACAGGGGGTTCCAACACTGAAGCTTTCTTT.

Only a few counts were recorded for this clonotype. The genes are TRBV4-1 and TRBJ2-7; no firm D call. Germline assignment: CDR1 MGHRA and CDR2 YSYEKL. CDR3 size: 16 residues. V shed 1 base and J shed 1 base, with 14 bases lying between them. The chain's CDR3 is CASSQVLAQISYEQYF. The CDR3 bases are TGCGCCAGCAGCCAAGTATTGGCGCAGATTTCCTACGAGCAGTACTTC.

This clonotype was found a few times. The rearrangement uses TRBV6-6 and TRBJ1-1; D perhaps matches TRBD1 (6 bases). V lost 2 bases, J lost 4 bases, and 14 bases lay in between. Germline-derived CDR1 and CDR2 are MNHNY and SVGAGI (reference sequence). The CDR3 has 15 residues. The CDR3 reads CASSYIGRDITEAFF. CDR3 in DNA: TGTGCCAGCAGTTACATTGGACGGGACATCACTGAAGCTTTCTTT.

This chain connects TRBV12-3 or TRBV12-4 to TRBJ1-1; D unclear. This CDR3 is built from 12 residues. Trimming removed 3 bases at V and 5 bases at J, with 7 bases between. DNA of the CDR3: TGTGCCAGCAGTTTTCGGGAGACTGAAGCTTTCTTT. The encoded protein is CASSFRETEAFF.